The clone carrying this T cell receptor beta chain was detected only a few times. The source of the sample is a study of beta chain features in type 1 diabetes. All of the isolated RNA was reverse transcribed, so expressed TCRB transcripts were sequenced. Sequenced by immunoSEQ multiplex PCR; TCRdb stores in-frame clones only, minus some. Of 350,000 to 400,000 clones listed, more than 13% are singletons. This CDR3 has 15 residues. CDR1 is MDHEN and CDR2 is SYDVKM in the germline V gene. Trimming removed 2 bases from V and 0 bases from J, with 10 bases in between. The receptor's source is a woman aged 18-30 years in good health. The chain uses TRBV28 and TRBJ2-5; D perhaps matches TRBD1 (5 bases). The source material was naive CD4+ T cells from blood. The CDR3 DNA is TGTGCCAGCAGTTTAAATCAGGGAAACCAAGAGACCCAGTACTTC. Its translation is CASSLNQGNQETQYF.